The 18 T cell receptor beta chains listed next were all sequenced from one sample in a study of blood T cell repertoires in COVID-19. Libraries were prepared by immunoSEQ multiplex PCR; TCRdb keeps only in-frame clonotypes and omits some of them. The data contain about 210,000 clones, roughly 90% of them seen just once; the ten biggest clones take up over 1.5%. The sequenced sample consisted of peripheral blood. All receptors come from a man in his 70s with acute or convalescent COVID-19.

The chain links TRBV13 to TRBJ2-3; 12 nucleotides agree with TRBD2. The CDR3 covers 16 residues. In germline, CDR1 is PRHDT, CDR2 FYEKMQ (reference sequence). V was clipped by 3 bases and J by 5 bases; unmatched bases: 6. The CDR3 here is CASSFLAGGPRDTQYF. DNA of the CDR3: TGTGCCAGCAGCTTCCTAGCGGGAGGGCCGAGAGATACGCAGTATTTT. The complete variable domain, with remaining parts taken from reference TRBV13 and TRBJ2-3, reads AAGVIQSPRHLIKEKRETATLKCYPIPRHDTVYWYQQGPGQDPQFLISFYEKMQSDKGSIPDRFSAQQFSDYHSELNMSSLELGDSALYFCASSFLAGGPRDTQYFGPGTRLTVL.

The chain uses TRBV5-4 and TRBJ1-1; TRBD1 aligns across 12 bases. The CDR3 has 17 amino acids. Germline values: CDR1 SGHNT, CDR2 YYREEE (reference sequence). V lost 4 bases, J lost 4 bases, and 11 bases stayed unmatched. The CDR3, as DNA: TGTGCCAGCAGCCGTGGGACAGGGGGCGCGCGGGGCACTGAAGCTTTCTTT. Translation: CASSRGTGGARGTEAFF.

The CDR3 DNA reads TGTGCCAGCGGCTTAAAAACCGGGACAGGGGTCTATGGCTACACCTTC. Amino acid sequence: CASGLKTGTGVYGYTF. This sequence joins TRBV3-1 (or the pseudogene TRBV3-2) and TRBJ1-2, with TRBD1 matching over 10 bases. With 8 bases clipped from V and 4 bases from J, the junction kept 13 bases outside the gene matches. Germline CDR1 reads LGHDT; CDR2 reads YNNKEL (reference sequence). The CDR3 runs 16 residues.

This chain joins TRBV27 and TRBJ2-4; TRBD1 matches 7 bases. The CDR3 totals 14 residues. The germline V gene has CDR1 MNHEY and CDR2 SMNVEV (reference sequence). After removal of 6 bases from V and 7 bases from J, the junction contained 9 bases not matched to a gene. The CDR3 protein is CASSRQGLTNIQYF. CDR3 DNA: TGTGCCAGCAGCCGACAGGGTTTGACTAACATTCAGTACTTC.

This clone was recorded once. The rearrangement uses TRBV7-9 and TRBJ2-2, with 12 bases identical to TRBD1. The CDR3 totals 18 residues. The J segment lost 5 bases and the V segment lost 4 bases, leaving 11 bases of the junction unmatched. Per the germline V gene, CDR1 is SEHNR and CDR2 is FQNEAQ (reference sequence). Here the CDR3 DNA reads TGTGCCAGCAGCTCCCCCTCCGGGACAGGGGGCCGAACCGGGGAGCTGTTTTTT. Protein product: CASSSPSGTGGRTGELFF.

This chain joins TRBV20-1 and TRBJ2-7; 9 nucleotides line up with TRBD2. The V gene end was trimmed by 3 bases and the J gene end by 0 bases; junction bases not matched to a gene: 6. Germline loops: CDR1 DFQATT, CDR2 SNEGSKA (reference sequence). The CDR3 extends over 15 amino acids. CDR3 bases: TGCAGTGCTAGTCCCCTAGCGGGGAGCTCCTACGAGCAGTACTTC. Its protein is CSASPLAGSSYEQYF.

The V gene is TRBV19, the J gene TRBJ2-7, with 7 positions matching TRBD1. Trimming took 4 bases from V and 3 from J; bases not matched to a gene: 6. Germline V gene sequence: CDR1 LNHDA, CDR2 SQIVND (reference sequence). This CDR3 comprises 14 residues. CDR3 in DNA: TGTGCCAGTAGTAACGACAGGGTCGGCTACGAGCAGTACTTC. This codes for CASSNDRVGYEQYF.

This sequence joins TRBV7-3 and TRBJ2-1, with 13 bases lining up with TRBD2. V shed 5 bases and J 0 bases; nucleotides not matched to a gene: 4. Germline-derived CDR1 and CDR2 are SGHTA and FQGTGA. The CDR3 length is 17 residues. The CDR3 loop reads CASSPRTSGSSYNEQFF. The CDR3 DNA reads TGTGCCAGCAGCCCCCGGACTAGCGGGAGCTCCTACAATGAGCAGTTCTTC. The complete variable domain, with remaining parts taken from reference TRBV7-3 and TRBJ2-1, reads GAGVSQTPSNKVTEKGKYVELRCDPISGHTALYWYRQSLGQGPEFLIYFQGTGAADDSGLPNDRFFAVRPEGSVSTLKIQRTERGDSAVYLCASSPRTSGSSYNEQFFGPGTRLTVL.

The chain uses TRBV15 and TRBJ1-5, with a tentative D call TRBD1 (6 bases). Germline V gene sequence: CDR1 LNHNV, CDR2 YYDKDF (reference sequence). Trimming removed 0 bases at V and 6 bases at J, with 15 bases between. The CDR3 loop spans 16 amino acids. DNA for the CDR3: TGTGCCACCAGCAGAGATCGCCAGGGGTTATTTCAGCCCCAGCATTTT. Its translation is CATSRDRQGLFQPQHF.

The chain links TRBV2 to TRBJ2-3; 8 bases agree with TRBD2. The V gene end was trimmed by 2 bases and the J gene end by 13 bases; junction bases not matched to a gene: 5. The CDR3 extends over 12 amino acids. Germline-derived CDR1 and CDR2 are SNHLY and FYNNEI. CDR3 protein: CASSEPGLEKYF. CDR3 DNA: TGTGCCAGCAGTGAACCGGGACTAGAAAAGTATTTT.

The DNA for the CDR3 is TGTGCCAGCAGCTCAGGACTAGCGGGGGCAGATACGCAGTATTTT. This translates into CASSSGLAGADTQYF. The chain links TRBV11-2 to TRBJ2-3; 13 positions agree with TRBD2. The CDR3 extends over 15 amino acids. Trimming took 4 bases from V and 4 from J; bases not matched to a gene: 2. Looked up from germline, CDR1 is SGHAT and CDR2 is FQNNGV.

The chain links TRBV7-3 to TRBJ2-2, with a possible D match to TRBD1 (6 bases). V was clipped by 8 bases and J by 0 bases, with 7 bases between them. Germline CDR1 SGHTA, CDR2 FQGTGA. This CDR3 is 13 amino acids long. The chain's CDR3 is CASRDTNTGELFF. CDR3 DNA: TGTGCCAGCCGGGACACGAACACCGGGGAGCTGTTTTTT.

This clone has a handful of counts. V gene TRBV24-1 combines with J gene TRBJ2-1; D not resolved. With 2 bases removed from V and 5 bases from J, the gap between germline ends came to 9 bases. The CDR3 has 14 amino acids. Germline V gene lookup returns CDR1 KGHDR and CDR2 SFDVKD. CDR3 region: CATSDSPQDNEQFF. For the CDR3, the DNA is TGTGCCACCAGTGATTCCCCCCAGGACAATGAGCAGTTCTTC.

V is TRBV18 and J is TRBJ2-7; D is perhaps TRBD1 (5 bases). Trimming took off 2 bases at V and 0 bases at J, with 20 bases between the two ends. Germline V gives CDR1 KGHSH, CDR2 LQKENI. The CDR3 covers 18 residues. The CDR3 region is CASSPSGQAPGHSYEQYF. The DNA of the CDR3 is TGTGCCAGCTCACCATCCGGACAAGCCCCCGGCCACTCCTACGAGCAGTACTTC.

The rearrangement uses TRBV14 and TRBJ2-1, with D maybe TRBD1 (7 bases). The V end was cut by 1 base, the J end by 3 bases, with 22 bases between. The germline V gene has CDR1 SGHDN and CDR2 FVKESK. The CDR3 sequence is 19 residues long. CDR3 region: CASSQGQGGTLTGYNEQFF. The CDR3 DNA follows: TGTGCCAGCAGCCAAGGGCAGGGGGGTACTCTAACAGGCTACAATGAGCAGTTCTTC.

The V call is TRBV14, the J call TRBJ2-1; D is possibly TRBD2 (6 bases). From germline, CDR1 is SGHDN and CDR2 FVKESK. The CDR3 is 11 residues long. V was trimmed by 5 bases and J by 12 bases, leaving 11 bases between them. CDR3 region: CASSSGLVQFF. The CDR3 DNA is TGTGCCAGCAGCTCGGGACTGGTGCAGTTCTTC.

In its sample, this clone was seen a few times. The V gene is TRBV6-1, the J gene TRBJ1-5; D unclear. Germline V lookup: CDR1 MNHNS, CDR2 SASEGT. V was shortened by 1 base and J by 0 bases, with 10 bases between the two germline ends. The CDR3 runs to 16 residues. Here the CDR3 DNA reads TGTGCCAGCAGTGAAGACCCATACTATAGCAATCAGCCCCAGCATTTT. Its protein is CASSEDPYYSNQPQHF.

This rearrangement joins TRBV9 to TRBJ2-7; 7 bases map to TRBD1. Trimming removed 0 bases from V and 2 bases from J; junction bases left unmatched: 5. From germline, CDR1 is SGDLS and CDR2 YYNGEE. This CDR3 comprises 15 residues. The CDR3 DNA sequence: TGTGCCAGCAGCGTAGGACAGGGCCTTACCTACGAGCAGTACTTC. This gives the protein CASSVGQGLTYEQYF. Full variable domain (remainder filled in from reference TRBV9 and TRBJ2-7): DSGVTQTPKHLITATGQRVTLRCSPRSGDLSVYWYQQSLDQGLQFLIQYYNGEERAKGNILERFSAQQFPDLHSELNLSSLELGDSALYFCASSVGQGLTYEQYFGPGTRLTVT.